In this sample, the clone carrying this T cell receptor beta chain turned up once. The sample holds other DNA sequences that translate to the same CDR3. CDR1 and CDR2 (germline): SGHNT, YYREEE (reference sequence). CDR3 size: 14 residues. Unmatched junction bases numbered 0, after V lost 0 bases and J lost 4 bases. These data come from a study of blood T cell repertoires in COVID-19. The overall study: Acute and convalescent COVID-19 specimens originated in the United States, Italy and Spain. T cells, B-cell-depleted T cells, or PBMCs supplied cDNA or gDNA.

Only in-frame clones appear in the TCRdb table, and some are missing; sequencing was by immunoSEQ multiplex PCR. The repertoire includes 120,000 or so clones, around 80% of them detected once, and approximately 16% sits in the top ten. This sequence joins TRBV5-4 and TRBJ1-5, with 8 bases matching TRBD1. The receptor was derived from a man between 60 and 70 years old with active or convalescent COVID-19. Sample: peripheral blood. CDR3 sequence reads: CASSLDRGNQPQHF. CDR3 sequence (DNA): TGTGCCAGCAGCTTGGACAGGGGGAATCAGCCCCAGCATTTT.